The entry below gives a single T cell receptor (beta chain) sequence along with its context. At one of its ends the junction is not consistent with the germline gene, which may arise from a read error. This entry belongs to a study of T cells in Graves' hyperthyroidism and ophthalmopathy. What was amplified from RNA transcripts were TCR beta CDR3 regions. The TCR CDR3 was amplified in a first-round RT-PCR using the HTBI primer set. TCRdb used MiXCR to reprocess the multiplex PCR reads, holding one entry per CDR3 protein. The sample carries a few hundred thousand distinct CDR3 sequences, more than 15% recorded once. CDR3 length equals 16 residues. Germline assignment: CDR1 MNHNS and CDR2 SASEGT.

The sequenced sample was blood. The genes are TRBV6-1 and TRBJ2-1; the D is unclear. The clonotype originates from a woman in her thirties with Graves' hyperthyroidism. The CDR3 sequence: CASSFDGFTSYNEQLF. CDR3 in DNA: TGTGCCAGCAGTTTCGACGGTTTCACCTCCTACAATGAGCAGCTCTTC.